Here is one T cell receptor (beta chain) with its context. This clonotype was recorded at least ten times. The specificity of this receptor is unknown. Base qualities were left out, and no much larger clone turns up one base away. The instrument given in TCRdb is Illumina HiSeq 2500. TCR beta libraries were prepared by quantitative 5'-RACE with molecular barcodes. In the source study's methods: Disease-linked TCR variants were identified with a new computational method built on a probabilistic model of VDJ rearrangement. The raw public data were reprocessed by TCRdb itself: fastp quality trimming at Q25, MiXCR clonotype calling, in-frame beta chains only. Rows are unified per CDR3 protein, each entry keeping the most common DNA and genes. V and J calls and clone size were set by TCRdb, not the authors. This sample gives 180,000 or so distinct CDR3 sequences in total; around a tenth of them show up just once. The leading ten clones occupy 29% of the sample.

Deletion took 2 bases off V and 4 bases off J, with a span of 7 bases between the germline ends. The CDR3 runs 13 amino acids, cysteine and phenylalanine included. The only DNA kept is the CDR3, 39 bases in frame from the first base. The germline V gene supplies CDR1 SGHRS and CDR2 YFSETQ. The data originate from a study of CD8 T cells in ankylosing spondylitis (dated by TCRdb to 2016 to 2017). Turning to the overall study: The study set out to find disease-linked TCR variants by profiling T cell receptor beta repertoires in ankylosing spondylitis patients and healthy donors. The full study cohort was made up of roughly 25 ankylosing spondylitis patients and 108 healthy donors. Peripheral blood was sampled, and synovial fluid was additionally collected from ankylosing spondylitis patients.

What the study reported, not specific to this receptor: Significant enrichment of the disease-linked clones was reported in matched synovial fluid samples from ankylosing spondylitis patients. The disease-linked clones showed a CD8+ phenotype and occurred at relatively low frequencies in peripheral blood. Some motif variants had previously been reported in the synovial fluid and blood of reactive arthritis patients, which suggests shared mechanisms of disease initiation. Blood from ankylosing spondylitis patients appeared to be characterized by a TCR beta motif made up of about 8 highly homologous amino acid variants.

The sequence was obtained from a male donor with ankylosing spondylitis or in good health (not recorded which). Sequencing was carried out using blood, either unsorted or a sorted T cell fraction (not recorded which). The chain couples TRBV5-1 to TRBJ1-5, with the D gene too uncertain to name. The DNA is TGCGCCAGCAGCTTAGGCTTGAATCAGCCCCAGCATTTT. Translated, this is CASSLGLNQPQHF.